This T cell receptor (beta chain) was sequenced in a study of cytomegalovirus exposure and HLA in healthy donors. About the research overall: An earlier analysis found 117 million unique TCR beta sequences from about 190 million T cells. Out of fewer than 400 genotyped donors, about 81% belonged to the Caucasian-associated ancestry cluster.

CDR3 length: 15 amino acids. V was trimmed by 0 bases and J by 5 bases, leaving 11 bases between them. Germline assignment: CDR1 LGHNA and CDR2 YSLEER. As to this clone: What it binds is unknown.

The study, taken as a whole, reports: On later analysis, the bulk of CMV-associated TCR beta chains appeared to be HLA-restricted.

The PCR contained 60 Vbeta and 13 Jbeta primers. Repertoires were generated with immunoSEQ multiplex PCR, while TCRdb's copy carries only in-frame clones and drops some. The data contain 60,000 to 80,000 clones, almost 80% of them singletons. Material: PBMCs. V gene TRBV4-3 combines with J gene TRBJ2-1; the D gene is possibly TRBD2 (5 bases). The sequence was obtained from a girl aged 10 to 17 in good health and CMV-seropositive. CDR3 bases: TGCGCCAGCAGCCAAGATCGAGGGAAAAACAATGAGCAGTTCTTC. Amino acid sequence: CASSQDRGKNNEQFF.